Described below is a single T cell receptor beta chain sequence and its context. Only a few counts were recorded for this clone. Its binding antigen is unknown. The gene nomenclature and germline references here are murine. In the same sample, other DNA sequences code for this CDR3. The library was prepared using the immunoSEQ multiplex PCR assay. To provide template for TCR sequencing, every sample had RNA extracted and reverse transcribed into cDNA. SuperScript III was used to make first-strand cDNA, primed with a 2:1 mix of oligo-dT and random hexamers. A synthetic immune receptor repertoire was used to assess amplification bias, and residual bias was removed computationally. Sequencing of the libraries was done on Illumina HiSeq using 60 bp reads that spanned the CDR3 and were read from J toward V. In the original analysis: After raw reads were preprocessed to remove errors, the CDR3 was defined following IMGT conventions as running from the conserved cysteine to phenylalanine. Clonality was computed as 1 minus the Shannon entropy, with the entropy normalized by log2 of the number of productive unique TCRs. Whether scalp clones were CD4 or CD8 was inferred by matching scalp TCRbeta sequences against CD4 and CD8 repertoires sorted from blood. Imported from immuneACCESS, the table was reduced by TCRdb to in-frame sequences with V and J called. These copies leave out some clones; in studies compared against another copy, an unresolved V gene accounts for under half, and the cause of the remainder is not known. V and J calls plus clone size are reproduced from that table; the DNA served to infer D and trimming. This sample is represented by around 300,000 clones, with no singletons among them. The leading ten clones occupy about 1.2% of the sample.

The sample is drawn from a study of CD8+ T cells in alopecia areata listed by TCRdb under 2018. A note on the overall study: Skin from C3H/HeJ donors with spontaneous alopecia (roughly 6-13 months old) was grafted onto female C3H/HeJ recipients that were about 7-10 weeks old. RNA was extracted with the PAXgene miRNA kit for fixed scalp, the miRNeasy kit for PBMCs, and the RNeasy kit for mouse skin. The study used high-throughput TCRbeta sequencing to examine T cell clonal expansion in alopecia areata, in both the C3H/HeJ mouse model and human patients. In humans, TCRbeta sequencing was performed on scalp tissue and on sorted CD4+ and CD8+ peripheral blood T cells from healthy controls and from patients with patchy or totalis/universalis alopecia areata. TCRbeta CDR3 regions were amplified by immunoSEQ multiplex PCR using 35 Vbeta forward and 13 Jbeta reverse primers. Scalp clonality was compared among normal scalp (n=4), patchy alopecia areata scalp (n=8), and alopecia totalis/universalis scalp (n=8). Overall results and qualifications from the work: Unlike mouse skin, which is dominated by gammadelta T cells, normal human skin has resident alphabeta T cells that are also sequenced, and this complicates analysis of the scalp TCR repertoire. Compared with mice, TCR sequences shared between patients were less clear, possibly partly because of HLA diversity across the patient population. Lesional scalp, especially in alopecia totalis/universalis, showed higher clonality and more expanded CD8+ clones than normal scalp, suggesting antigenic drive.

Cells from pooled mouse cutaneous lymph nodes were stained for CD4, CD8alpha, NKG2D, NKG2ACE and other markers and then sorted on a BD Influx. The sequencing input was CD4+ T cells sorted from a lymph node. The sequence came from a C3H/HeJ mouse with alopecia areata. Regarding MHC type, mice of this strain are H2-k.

The CDR3 in this case is CASGEGLGSAETLYF. The CDR3 bases that were read are TGTGCCAGCGGTGAAGGACTGGGTAGTGCAGAA. The rearranged segments are TRBV13-2 and TRBJ2-3; TRBD2 aligns with 8 central bases. The read finishes 4 residues shy of the CDR3 end, and the germline J gene is used to complete it. There are 15 amino acids in the CDR3, from cysteine to phenylalanine inclusive. The DNA shown is the part of the CDR3 that was read: 33 bases, in frame from base 1. Relative to germline, V is missing 2 bases and J is missing 0 bases, with 2 bases of the junction outside any gene match. The CDR1 and CDR2 encoded by the germline V gene (reference sequence) are NNHNN and SYGAGS.